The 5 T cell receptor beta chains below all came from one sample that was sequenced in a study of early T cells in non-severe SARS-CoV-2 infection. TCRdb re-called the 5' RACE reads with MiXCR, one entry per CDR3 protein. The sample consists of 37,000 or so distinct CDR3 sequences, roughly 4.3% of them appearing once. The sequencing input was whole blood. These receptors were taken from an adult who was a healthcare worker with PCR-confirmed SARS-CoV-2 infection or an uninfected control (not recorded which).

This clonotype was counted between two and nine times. The CDR3 DNA sequence: TGTGCCAGCACCCGAGGGGGGATTTCGAACACTGAAGCTTTCTTT. This gives the protein CASTRGGISNTEAFF. This chain joins TRBV25-1 and TRBJ1-1; weak D call: TRBD1 (6 bases). CDR1 is MGHDK, CDR2 SYGVNS, per germline. Trimming took 7 bases from V and 1 from J, leaving 16 bases between them. This CDR3 has 15 residues.

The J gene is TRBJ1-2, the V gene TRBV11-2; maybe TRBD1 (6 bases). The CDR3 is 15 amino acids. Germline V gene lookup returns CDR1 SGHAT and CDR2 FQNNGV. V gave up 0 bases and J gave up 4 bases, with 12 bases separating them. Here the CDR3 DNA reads TGTGCCAGCAGCTTAGATCCCCGGGGGGCCTATGGCTACACCTTC. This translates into CASSLDPRGAYGYTF. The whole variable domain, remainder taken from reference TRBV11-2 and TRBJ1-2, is EAGVAQSPRYKIIEKRQSVAFWCNPISGHATLYWYQQILGQGPKLLIQFQNNGVVDDSQLPKDRFSAERLKGVDSTLKIQPAKLEDSAVYLCASSLDPRGAYGYTFGSGTRLTVV.

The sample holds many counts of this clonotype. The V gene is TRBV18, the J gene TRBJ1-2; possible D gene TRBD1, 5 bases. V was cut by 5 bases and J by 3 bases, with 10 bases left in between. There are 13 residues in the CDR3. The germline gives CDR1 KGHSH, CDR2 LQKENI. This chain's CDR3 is CASSEGSHYGYTF. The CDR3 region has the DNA TGTGCCAGCTCAGAGGGGTCCCACTATGGCTACACCTTC.

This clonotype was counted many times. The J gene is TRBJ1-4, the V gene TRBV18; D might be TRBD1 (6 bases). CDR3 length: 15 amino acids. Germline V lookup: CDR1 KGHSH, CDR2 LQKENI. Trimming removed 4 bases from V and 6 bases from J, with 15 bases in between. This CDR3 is CASSLQGPYYEKLFF. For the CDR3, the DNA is TGTGCCAGCTCACTACAGGGCCCCTATTATGAAAAACTGTTTTTT.

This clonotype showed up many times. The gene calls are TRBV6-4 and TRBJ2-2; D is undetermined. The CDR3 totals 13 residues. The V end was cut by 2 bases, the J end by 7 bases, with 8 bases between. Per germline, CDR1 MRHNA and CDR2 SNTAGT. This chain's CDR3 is CASSDGEVGELFF. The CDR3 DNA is TGTGCCAGCAGTGACGGAGAGGTCGGGGAGCTGTTTTTT.